This T cell receptor (beta chain) was captured in a study of blood T cell repertoires in COVID-19. The CDR3 has 12 amino acids. CDR1 and CDR2 (germline): SGHDN, FVKESK. V was cut by 1 base and J by 5 bases, with 4 bases left in between. Clones were sequenced by immunoSEQ multiplex PCR, and TCRdb holds only the in-frame ones, with some missing. In the table there are some 220,000 clones, around three quarters of which are singletons. The chain uses TRBV14 and TRBJ2-3; D is undetermined. Sequencing was carried out using peripheral blood. The TCR was taken from a woman in her 70s with acute or convalescent COVID-19. This chain's CDR3 is CASSQARDTQYF. The CDR3 coding sequence is TGTGCCAGCAGCCAAGCTAGAGATACGCAGTATTTT.